This T cell receptor beta chain emerged from a study of blood T cells in healthy people across ages. Study outcomes and limitations: The percentage of naive T cells correlated strongly with TCR beta diversity. Unsorted PBMC input precluded a conclusive naive versus antigen-experienced comparison. Donor CMV status was unknown, possibly confounding expanded clonotype changes.

There are 13 residues in the CDR3. V was trimmed by 2 bases and J by 4 bases, leaving 6 bases between them. CDR1 and CDR2 (germline): ENHRY, SYGVKD. This clonotype was counted a few times. The antigen remains unidentified. A second PCR, run for about 7 to 11 cycles, used a sample-barcoded 5' primer plus a J-beta primer mix. Every individual sample yielded 2.5 million or more paired-end reads (each containing CDR3). TCRdb itself ran the 5' RACE reads through MiXCR, one entry per CDR3 protein. Among around 1,500,000 distinct CDR3 sequences listed, 25% to 30% were seen once. J is TRBJ1-5 and V is TRBV10-3; D might be TRBD1 (5 bases). The specimen sequenced was blood. The sequence came from a woman aged 25 to 39 in good health. CDR3 residues: CAISEAGNQPQHF. CDR3 nucleotides: TGTGCCATCAGTGAGGCAGGGAATCAGCCCCAGCATTTT.